A single sample is the source of the 8 T cell receptor beta chains below, sequenced in a study of control samples from healthy donors and cancer patients. The protocol was immunoSEQ multiplex PCR, while the TCRdb copy is restricted to in-frame clones and leaves out a portion. Altogether over 85,000 clones are present, approximately 88% being singletons, with the ten largest covering about 35%. Sample: PBMCs. The receptors shown here come from a man aged 65-85 years with lung cancer.

This clone showed up just a few times. Other DNA sequences in the sample encode the same CDR3. The genes are TRBV3-1 (or the pseudogene TRBV3-2) and TRBJ2-3, with 7 bases matching TRBD2. V lost 0 bases to trimming and J lost 6 bases; unmatched junction nucleotides: 6. Germline V gene data show CDR1 as LGHDT and CDR2 as YNNKEL (reference sequence). The CDR3 has 15 amino acids. Here the CDR3 reads CASSQEWRGRDTQYF. CDR3 nucleotides: TGTGCCAGCAGCCAAGAGTGGCGGGGGAGGGATACGCAGTATTTT.

Regarding this clone: The junction shows a germline mismatch at one end, possibly a read error. J is TRBJ2-4 and V is TRBV5-4; D not resolved. The CDR3 loop spans 13 amino acids. Germline CDR1 reads SGHNT; CDR2 reads YYREEE (reference sequence). CDR3 DNA: TGTGCCACCTCGCCGAAAGCCGAAAACATTCAGTACTTC. Amino acid sequence: CATSPKAENIQYF.

This rearrangement joins TRBV4-2 to TRBJ1-3, with no clear D. This CDR3 contains 16 residues. CDR1 and CDR2 (germline): LGHNA, YNFKEQ. Trimming took 2 bases from V and 2 from J, leaving 13 bases between them. CDR3 residues: CASSQTPANPGNTIYF. The DNA for the CDR3 is TGTGCCAGCAGCCAAACCCCAGCGAACCCTGGAAACACCATATATTTT.

The rearrangement links TRBV4-2 to TRBJ2-7, with 7 bases matching TRBD1. CDR1 and CDR2 from the germline V gene are LGHNA and YNFKEQ. The CDR3 runs 15 residues. Unmatched junction bases numbered 8, after V lost 6 bases and J lost 0 bases. CDR3 nucleotides: TGTGCCAGCAGTTCCGGGACAGACCTCTCCTACGAGCAGTACTTC. It is translated as CASSSGTDLSYEQYF.

This CDR3 reads CASSLYRGDSNQPQHF. Here the CDR3 DNA reads TGTGCCAGCAGCTTGTACCGGGGGGATAGCAATCAGCCCCAGCATTTT. The chain combines TRBV5-6 with TRBJ1-5, with TRBD1 as a possible D gene (5 bases). This CDR3 comprises 16 residues. The V gene lost 1 base and the J gene lost 0 bases, with 11 bases spanning the gap. CDR1 and CDR2 from the germline V gene are SGHDT and YYEEEE.

V is TRBV3-1 (or the pseudogene TRBV3-2) and J is TRBJ1-2; TRBD1 is a possible D gene (6 bases). Germline V gene data show CDR1 as LGHDT and CDR2 as YNNKEL (reference sequence). V dropped 0 bases and J dropped 2 bases, with 7 bases sitting between them. This CDR3 is 14 amino acids long. CDR3 DNA: TGTGCCAGCAGCCAAGAGGGGACAAACTATGGCTACACCTTC. This translates into CASSQEGTNYGYTF.

J is TRBJ2-1 and V is TRBV27, with D uncertain. CDR3 size: 13 residues. Germline CDR1 and CDR2: MNHEY and SMNVEV (reference sequence). The ends were cut back, 7 bases at V and 3 bases at J, with 10 bases in the middle. CDR3 protein: CASKDWDYNEQFF. Written as DNA, the CDR3 is TGTGCCAGCAAAGACTGGGACTACAATGAGCAGTTCTTC.

This clone was recorded only once. This chain uses TRBV6-4 with TRBJ2-3; D assignment may be TRBD1 or TRBD2 (5 bases each). V shed 6 bases and J shed 2 bases, with 12 bases lying between them. The CDR3 is 14 residues long. Germline V gives CDR1 MRHNA, CDR2 SNTAGT. CDR3 in DNA: TGTGCCAGCAGCAGGGACCATCTCACAGATACGCAGTATTTT. It translates to CASSRDHLTDTQYF.